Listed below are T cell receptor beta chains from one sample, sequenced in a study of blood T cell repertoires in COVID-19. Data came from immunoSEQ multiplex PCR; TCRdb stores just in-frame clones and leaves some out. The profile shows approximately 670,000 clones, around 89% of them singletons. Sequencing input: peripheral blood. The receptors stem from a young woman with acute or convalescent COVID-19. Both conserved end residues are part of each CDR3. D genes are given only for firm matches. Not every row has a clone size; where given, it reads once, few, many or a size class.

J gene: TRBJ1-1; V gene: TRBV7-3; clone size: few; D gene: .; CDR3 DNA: TGTGCCAGCAGCTTAACAGGGAGGGGCACTGAAGCTTTCTTT; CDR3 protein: CASSLTGRGTEAFF
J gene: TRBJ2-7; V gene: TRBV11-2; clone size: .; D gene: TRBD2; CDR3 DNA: TGTGCCAGCAGCTTGCTCGTTAGCGGGGGGGCGGGTGAGCAGTACTTC; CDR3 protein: CASSLLVSGGAGEQYF
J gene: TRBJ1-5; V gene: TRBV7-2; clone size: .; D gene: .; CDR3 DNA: TGTGCCAGCAGCTTAGGGGCAGGCTTAAATCAGCCCCAGCATTTT; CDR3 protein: CASSLGAGLNQPQHF
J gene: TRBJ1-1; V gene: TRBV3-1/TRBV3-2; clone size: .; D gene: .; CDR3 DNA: TGTGCCAGCAGCCAAAGGGGCAGATCTGCTTTCTTT; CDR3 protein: CASSQRGRSAFF
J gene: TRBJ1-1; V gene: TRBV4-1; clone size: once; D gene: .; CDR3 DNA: TGCGCCAGCAGCCACCCCTTCTGGAACACTGAAGCTTTCTTT; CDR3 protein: CASSHPFWNTEAFF
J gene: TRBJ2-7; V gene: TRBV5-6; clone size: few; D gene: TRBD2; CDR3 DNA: TGTGCCAGCAGCTTGCAAGGGAGGGCAGGGGAGCAGTACTTC; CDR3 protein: CASSLQGRAGEQYF
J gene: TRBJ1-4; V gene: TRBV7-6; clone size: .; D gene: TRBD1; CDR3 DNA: TGTGCCAGCAGCCCAGGACAGGGGGTTAATGAAAAACTGTTTTTT; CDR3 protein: CASSPGQGVNEKLFF
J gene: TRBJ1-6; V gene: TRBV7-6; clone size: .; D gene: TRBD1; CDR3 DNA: TGTGCCAGCAGCTTAAGGGGGCCGAATAATTCACCCCTCCACTTT; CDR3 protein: CASSLRGPNNSPLHF
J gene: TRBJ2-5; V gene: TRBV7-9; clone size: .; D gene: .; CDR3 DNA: TGTGCCAGCAGCCCCCCAGGGTCCCAAGAGACCCAGTACTTC; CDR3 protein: CASSPPGSQETQYF
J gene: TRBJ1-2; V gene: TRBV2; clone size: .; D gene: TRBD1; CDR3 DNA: TGTGCCAGCAGGGGACAGAGCCAAAACTATGGCTACACCTTC; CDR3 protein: CASRGQSQNYGYTF
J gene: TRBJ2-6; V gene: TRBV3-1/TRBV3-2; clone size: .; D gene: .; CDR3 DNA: TGTGCCAGCAGCAAACAGGGGGCCAACGTCCTGACTTTC; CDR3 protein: CASSKQGANVLTF
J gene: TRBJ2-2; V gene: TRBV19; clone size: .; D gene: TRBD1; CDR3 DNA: TGTGCCAGTAGTCAACCCGGGACAGCGAACACCGGGGAGCTGTTTTTT; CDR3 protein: CASSQPGTANTGELFF
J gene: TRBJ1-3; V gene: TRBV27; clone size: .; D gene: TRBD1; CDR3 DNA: TGTGCCACCTCCCGGACAGGATTTTTTGGAAACACCATATATTTT; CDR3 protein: CATSRTGFFGNTIYF
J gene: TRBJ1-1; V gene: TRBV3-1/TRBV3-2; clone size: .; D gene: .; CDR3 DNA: TGTGCCAGCAGCCAGGGCGGGAGGGTTTACAACGGGGCTTTCTTT; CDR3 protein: CASSQGGRVYNGAFF
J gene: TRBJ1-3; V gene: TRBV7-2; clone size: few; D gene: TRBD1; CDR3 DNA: TGTGCCTATTCAGGGGGACAGGCGTTTGGAAACACCATATATTTT; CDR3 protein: CAYSGGQAFGNTIYF
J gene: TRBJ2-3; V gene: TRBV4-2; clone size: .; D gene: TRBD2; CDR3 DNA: TGTGCCAGCAGCCAGGCCCCGGGACTAGCGGGGTTCCACGATAGCACAGATACGCAGTATTTT; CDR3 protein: CASSQAPGLAGFHDSTDTQYF
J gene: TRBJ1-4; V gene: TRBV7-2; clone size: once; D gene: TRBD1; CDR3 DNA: TGTGCCAGCAGCTCCGCGACAGGGGGCCGTGAAAAACTGTTTTTT; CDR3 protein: CASSSATGGREKLFF
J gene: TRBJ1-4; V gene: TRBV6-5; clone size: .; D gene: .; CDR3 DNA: TGTGCCAGCAGTTACTCCCAGGGAGGGGGGGAAAAACTGTTTTTT; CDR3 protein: CASSYSQGGGEKLFF
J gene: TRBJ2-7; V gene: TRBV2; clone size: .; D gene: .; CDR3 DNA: TGTGCCAGCAGTGAAGGTGGGACTGCCTACGAGCAGTACTTC; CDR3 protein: CASSEGGTAYEQYF
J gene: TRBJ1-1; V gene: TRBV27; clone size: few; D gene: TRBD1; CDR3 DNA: TGTGCCAGCAGTTTAATGGGACAGCCTTATGAAGCTTTCTTT; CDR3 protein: CASSLMGQPYEAFF
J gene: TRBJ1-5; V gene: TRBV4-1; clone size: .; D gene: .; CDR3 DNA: TGCGCCAGCAGCCAAGCGTTGAAGGACTTTAATCAGCCCCAGCATTTT; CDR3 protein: CASSQALKDFNQPQHF
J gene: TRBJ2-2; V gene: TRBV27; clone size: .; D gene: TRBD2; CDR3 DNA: TGTGCCAGCAGTTTAAACAACCCAGCCACTAGCGGTCTAGGGACCGGGGAGCTGTTTTTT; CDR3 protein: CASSLNNPATSGLGTGELFF
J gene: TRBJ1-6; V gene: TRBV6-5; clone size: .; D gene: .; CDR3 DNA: TGTGCCAGCAGAGACTCGGGGAACTCACCCCTCCACTTT; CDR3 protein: CASRDSGNSPLHF